This T cell receptor (beta chain) appears in the sequencing data of a study of vaccination and CD4 T cells after COVID-19. Turning to the study itself: A positive SARS-CoV-2 nasal swab PCR result was recorded for each convalescent patient; about ten were mild and one severe. Blood was drawn a median around 74 days post second dose, range 14 to 241. From HCoV-229E, HCoV-OC43, HCoV-NL63 and SARS-CoV-2, overlapping spike peptides were used to stimulate the cells.

Worth noting for this clonotype: Antigen: not known.

Points from the study as a whole: The study found that a median approximately 84% of reactive clones in convalescent patients appeared only post-vaccination.

An Oncomine TCR Beta short-read assay was used to sequence the DNA from cultured CD4+ T cells. TCRdb used MiXCR to reprocess the PCR reads, holding one entry per CDR3 protein. The table records several thousand distinct CDR3 sequences, 70% to 75% of them present only once. The germline V and J ends were trimmed by 4 bases and 4 bases, with 22 bases remaining between them. The CDR3 extends over 17 amino acids. Germline V gene sequence: CDR1 MNHNS, CDR2 SASEGT. Treatment: approximately nine-day PBMC culture with coronavirus spike peptide pools or control peptides (ViraFEST assay). V gene TRBV6-1 combines with J gene TRBJ1-1, with D maybe TRBD1 (6 bases). This TCR came from a human donor who had recovered from COVID-19. The sample was CD4+ T cells from blood, cultured in vitro. The CDR3 region is CASSAQGFHLTATEAFF. CDR3 nucleotides: TGTGCCAGCAGTGCGCAGGGGTTTCATTTGACGGCCACTGAAGCTTTCTTT.